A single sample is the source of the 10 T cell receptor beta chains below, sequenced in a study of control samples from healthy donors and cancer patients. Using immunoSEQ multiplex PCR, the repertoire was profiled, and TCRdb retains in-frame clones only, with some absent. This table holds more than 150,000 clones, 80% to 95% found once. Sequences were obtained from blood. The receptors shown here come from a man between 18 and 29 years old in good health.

CDR3 region: CASSRGAGEKLFF. CDR3 coding DNA: TGTGCCAGCTCCCGGGGTGCGGGGGAAAAACTGTTTTTT. The chain joins TRBV7-3 to TRBJ1-4; unclear D gene. Trimming removed 8 bases at V and 8 bases at J, with 15 bases between. This CDR3 has 13 residues. The V gene's germline CDR1 is SGHTA and CDR2 FQGTGA.

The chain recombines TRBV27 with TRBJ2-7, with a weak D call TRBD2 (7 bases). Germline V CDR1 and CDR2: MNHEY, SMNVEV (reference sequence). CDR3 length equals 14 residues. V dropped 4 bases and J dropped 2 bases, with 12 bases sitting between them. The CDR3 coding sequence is TGTGCCAGCAGTTCCCGCGGGGGCGCCTACGAGCAGTACTTC. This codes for CASSSRGGAYEQYF.

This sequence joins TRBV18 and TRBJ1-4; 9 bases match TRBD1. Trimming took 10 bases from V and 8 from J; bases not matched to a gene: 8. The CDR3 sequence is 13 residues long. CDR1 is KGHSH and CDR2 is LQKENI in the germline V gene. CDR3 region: CATSQGQGEKLFF. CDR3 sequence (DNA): TGTGCCACCAGCCAGGGACAGGGAGAAAAACTGTTTTTT.

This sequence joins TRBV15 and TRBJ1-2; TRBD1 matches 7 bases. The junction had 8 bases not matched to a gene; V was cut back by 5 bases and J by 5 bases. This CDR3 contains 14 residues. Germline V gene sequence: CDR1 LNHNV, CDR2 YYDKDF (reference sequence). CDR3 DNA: TGTGCCACCAGCCGGCAACAGGGGAGGTATGGCTACACCTTC. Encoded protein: CATSRQQGRYGYTF.

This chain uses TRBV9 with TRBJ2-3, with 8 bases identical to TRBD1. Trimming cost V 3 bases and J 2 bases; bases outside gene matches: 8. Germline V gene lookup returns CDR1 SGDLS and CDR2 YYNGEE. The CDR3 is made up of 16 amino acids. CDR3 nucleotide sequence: TGTGCCAGCAGCGCGAACAGGGGGGTTTTCACAGATACGCAGTATTTT. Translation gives CASSANRGVFTDTQYF.

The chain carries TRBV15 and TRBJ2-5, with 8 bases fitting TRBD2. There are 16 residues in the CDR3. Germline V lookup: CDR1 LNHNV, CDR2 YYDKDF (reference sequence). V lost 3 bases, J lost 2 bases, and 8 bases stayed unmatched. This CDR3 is CATSRASGGGQETQYF. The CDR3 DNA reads TGTGCCACCAGCAGGGCTTCCGGGGGGGGTCAAGAGACCCAGTACTTC.

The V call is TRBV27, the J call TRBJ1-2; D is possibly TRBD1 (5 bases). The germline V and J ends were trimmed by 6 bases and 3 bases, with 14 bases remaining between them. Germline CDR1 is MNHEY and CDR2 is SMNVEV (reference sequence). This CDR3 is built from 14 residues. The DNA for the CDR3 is TGTGCCAGCAGAGCACCAGGGCCCTACTATGGCTACACCTTC. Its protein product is CASRAPGPYYGYTF.

The CDR3 DNA follows: TGTGCCAGCAGCCAAGGAGGCGGGGGGGCAGCCGGGGAGCTGTTTTTT. It specifies CASSQGGGGAAGELFF. J is TRBJ2-2 and V is TRBV3-1 (or the pseudogene TRBV3-2), with 9 nucleotides matching TRBD2. The V gene end was trimmed by 1 base and the J gene end by 6 bases; junction bases not matched to a gene: 6. The CDR3 contains 16 residues. Germline loops: CDR1 LGHDT, CDR2 YNNKEL (reference sequence).

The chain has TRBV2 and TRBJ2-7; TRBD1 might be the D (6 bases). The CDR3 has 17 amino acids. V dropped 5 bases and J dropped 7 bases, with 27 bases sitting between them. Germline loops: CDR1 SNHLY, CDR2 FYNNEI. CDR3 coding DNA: TGTGCCAGCAGTACCAGAATTGCAGGGGCCCTCGTACGAGAGCAGTACTTC. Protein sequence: CASSTRIAGALVREQYF.

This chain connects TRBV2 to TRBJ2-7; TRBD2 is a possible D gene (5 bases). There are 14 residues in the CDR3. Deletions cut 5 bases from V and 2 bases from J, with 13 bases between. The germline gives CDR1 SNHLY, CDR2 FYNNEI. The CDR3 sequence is CASSSGYMTYEQYF. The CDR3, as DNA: TGTGCCAGCAGTTCGGGATATATGACCTACGAGCAGTACTTC.